The entry below gives a single TCR beta chain sequence along with its context. The CDR3 contains 13 residues. V lost 2 bases and J 3 bases, leaving 7 bases between the germline ends. In the study's own analysis: Scientists estimated how many nucleated cells there were by amplifying reference gene primers. Clones were sequenced by immunoSEQ multiplex PCR, and TCRdb holds only the in-frame ones, with some missing. V and J calls plus clone size are reproduced from that table; the DNA served to infer D and trimming. The sample carries hundreds of thousands of clones, almost 85% recorded once. This entry comes from a study of blood T cell repertoires in COVID-19.

The sequence was collected from a man aged 50-60 years with active or convalescent COVID-19. This chain uses TRBV12-3 or TRBV12-4 with TRBJ1-2; D not certain. The material sequenced was peripheral blood. For the CDR3, the DNA is TGTGCCAGCAGTTTAAACACCTACTATGGCTACACCTTC. It is translated as CASSLNTYYGYTF.